Sequencing of this TCR beta chain was carried out in a study of CD8+ T cells in alopecia areata. A note on this clone: The antigen remains undetermined.

The study, taken as a whole, reports: Patients shared TCRs less clearly than mice did, possibly owing to HLA. Greater clonality was observed in lesional scalp samples, especially alopecia totalis/universalis, versus normal scalp.

RNA, once extracted, was reverse transcribed into cDNA for use as the sequencing template. This table comes from immunoSEQ multiplex PCR, and its TCRdb copy is limited to in-frame clones, with some not included. Altogether 35,000 to 45,000 clones are present, more than 50% being singletons, with the ten largest covering under 2%. For about 5 patients, CD4+ cells were sorted into CD25+CD127- cells. From alopecia areata patients, lesional scalp punch biopsies and peripheral blood were collected. Researchers picked out CD4+ and CD8+ T cells from PBMCs by sorting. The sequencing sample was made of CD4+ Tregs sorted from blood. This sequence originates from a human donor with alopecia areata.

CDR3 protein: CASSPMPGTSGRQTQYF. As DNA, the CDR3 is TGTGCCAGCAGCCCTATGCCCGGGACTAGCGGGAGACAGACCCAGTACTTC. This chain uses TRBV7-9 with TRBJ2-5; 14 bases line up with TRBD2. Germline V CDR1 and CDR2: SEHNR, FQNEAQ (reference sequence). After removal of 5 bases from V and 6 bases from J, the junction contained 11 bases not matched to a gene. This CDR3 has 17 amino acids.